This TCR beta chain was sequenced during a study of post-analysis software for immune sequencing data. Turning to the study itself: Multiple sclerosis in the patients followed relapsing-remitting, secondary progressive and progressive-relapsing courses.

This clonotype has just a few counts. Its matching antigen is unknown. Study results and limitations: Patients had higher frequencies than controls of about five TRBV segments, including TRBV5-6, TRBV5-1 and TRBV20-1. For normalized Chao1 diversity, multiple sclerosis patients scored significantly lower than controls did. Samples sharing a preparation batch grouped tightly together when assessed by F measure.

V dropped 1 base and J dropped 9 bases, with 10 bases sitting between them. Germline V lookup: CDR1 SGHTA, CDR2 FQGNSA. The CDR3 sequence is 13 residues long. TCR beta cDNA libraries included unique molecular identifiers. Input of roughly 0.85 to 11 million T cells yielded 500,000 to 650,000 cDNA molecules. In TCRdb, the PCR reads were re-called with MiXCR into one record per CDR3 protein. The data hold about 570,000 distinct CDR3 sequences, with 30% to 40% observed a single time. The origin of this receptor is a girl under 18 with multiple sclerosis. The V gene is TRBV7-2, the J gene TRBJ1-5; D gene unclear. Source material: blood. The CDR3 is CASSLVTSPPQHF. CDR3 in DNA: TGTGCCAGCAGCTTAGTAACTAGCCCGCCCCAGCATTTT. The whole variable domain, filled in from reference TRBV7-2 and TRBJ1-5, reads GAGVSQSPSNKVTEKGKDVELRCDPISGHTALYWYRQSLGQGLEFLIYFQGNSAPDKSGLPSDRFSAERTGGSVSTLTIQRTQQEDSAVYLCASSLVTSPPQHFGDGTRLSIL.